This T cell receptor beta chain was recorded in a study of breast tumors, draining lymph nodes, adjacent tissues. Via MiXCR, TCRdb re-called the multiplex PCR reads, giving one row per CDR3 protein. Found here are about 150,000 distinct CDR3 sequences, about a fifth of them singletons; the top ten hold roughly 2.8%. Whole-study results and caveats: Data only fit, rather than demonstrated, lymph node origin of most tumor T cells. Tumor and nontumor repertoires were significantly more similar in luminal-like than in basal-like breast cancer. Tumors had less TCR diversity than lymph nodes, more than nontumor tissue. The data were judged consistent with most tumor T cells coming from lymph node and expanding in tumor.

This clonotype was found many times. Its target is unknown. The junction differs from germline at one of its ends, possibly a read error. The lymph nodes were axillary draining lymph nodes from breast cancer patients. Sequences were obtained from axillary lymph node tissue. The TCR comes from a female donor with breast cancer. Some clones in this sample may be carry-over from other donors' samples.

The chain's CDR3 is CASSDFRAPQERPYEQYF. The CDR3 DNA follows: TGTGCCAGCAGCGACTTCCGGGCCCCTCAGGAGAGGCCCTACGAGCAGTACTTC. The rearrangement joins TRBV6-4 to TRBJ2-7, with D unclear. This CDR3 is built from 18 residues. Germline V gene data show CDR1 as MRHNA and CDR2 as SNTAGT.